This TCR beta chain was obtained from a study of early T cells in non-severe SARS-CoV-2 infection. The wider study: The input, bulk RNA from unsorted whole blood, was sequenced, and chains were unpaired. General study points: VDJdb matches were skewed toward anti-spike CD8 T cell responses.

The sample holds many counts of this clonotype. Antigen: not known. cDNA molecules, individually, were tagged with unique molecular identifiers. TCRdb called the 5' RACE reads again in MiXCR, with one record for every CDR3 protein. The data contain more than 45,000 distinct CDR3 sequences, about 7.7% of them singletons. Trimming removed 5 bases at V and 7 bases at J, with 20 bases between. The CDR3 has 15 residues. Germline CDR1 MDHEN, CDR2 SYDVKM. The J gene is TRBJ2-5, the V gene TRBV28, with D tentatively TRBD1 (5 bases). What was sequenced was whole blood. The clonotype was recovered from an adult who was a healthcare worker with PCR-confirmed SARS-CoV-2 infection or an uninfected control (not recorded which). The CDR3 spells CASSGRGFSPGTQYF. The DNA for the CDR3 is TGTGCCAGCAGTGGTAGGGGTTTTTCCCCGGGGACCCAGTACTTC.